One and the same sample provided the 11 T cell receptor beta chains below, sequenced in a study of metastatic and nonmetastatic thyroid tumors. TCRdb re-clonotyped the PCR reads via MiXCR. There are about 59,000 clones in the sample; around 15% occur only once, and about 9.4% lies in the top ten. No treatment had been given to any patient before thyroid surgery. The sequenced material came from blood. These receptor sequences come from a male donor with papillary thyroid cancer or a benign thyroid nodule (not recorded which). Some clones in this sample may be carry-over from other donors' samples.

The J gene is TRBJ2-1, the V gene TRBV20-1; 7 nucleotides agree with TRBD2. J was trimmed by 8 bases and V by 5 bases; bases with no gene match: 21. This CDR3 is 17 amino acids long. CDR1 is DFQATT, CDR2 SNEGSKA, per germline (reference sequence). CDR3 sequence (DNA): TGCAGTGCTTCATACACCGGTGGACGGGGGGTGGGCCATGAGCAGTTCTTC. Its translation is CSASYTGGRGVGHEQFF.

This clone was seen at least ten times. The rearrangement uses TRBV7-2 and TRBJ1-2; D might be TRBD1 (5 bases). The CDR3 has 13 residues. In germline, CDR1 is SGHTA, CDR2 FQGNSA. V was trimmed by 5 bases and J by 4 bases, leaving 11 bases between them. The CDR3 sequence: CASSPGQIYGYTF. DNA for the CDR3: TGTGCCAGCAGCCCCGGACAAATCTATGGCTACACCTTC. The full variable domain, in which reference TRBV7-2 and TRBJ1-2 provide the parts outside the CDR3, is GAGVSQSPSNKVTEKGKDVELRCDPISGHTALYWYRQSLGQGLEFLIYFQGNSAPDKSGLPSDRFSAERTGGSVSTLTIQRTQQEDSAVYLCASSPGQIYGYTFGSGTRLTVV.

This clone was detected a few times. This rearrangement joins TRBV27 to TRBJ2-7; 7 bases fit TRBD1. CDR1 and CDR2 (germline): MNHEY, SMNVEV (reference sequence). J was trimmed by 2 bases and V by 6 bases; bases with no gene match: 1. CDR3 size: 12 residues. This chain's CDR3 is CASRGTAYEQYF. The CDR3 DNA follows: TGTGCCAGCAGAGGGACAGCCTACGAGCAGTACTTC.

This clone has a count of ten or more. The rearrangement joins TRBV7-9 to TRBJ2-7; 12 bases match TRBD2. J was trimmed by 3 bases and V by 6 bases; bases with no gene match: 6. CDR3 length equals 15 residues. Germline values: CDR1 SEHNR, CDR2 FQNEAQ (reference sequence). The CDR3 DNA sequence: TGTGCCAGCAGTCTAGCGGGGGGGCAGGTCTACGAGCAGTACTTC. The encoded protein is CASSLAGGQVYEQYF.

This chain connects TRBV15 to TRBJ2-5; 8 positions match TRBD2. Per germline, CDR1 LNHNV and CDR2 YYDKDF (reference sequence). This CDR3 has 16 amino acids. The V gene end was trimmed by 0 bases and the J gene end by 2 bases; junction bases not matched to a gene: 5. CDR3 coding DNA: TGTGCCACCAGCAGAGAGAGCGGGGGTGTACAAGAGACCCAGTACTTC. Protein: CATSRESGGVQETQYF.

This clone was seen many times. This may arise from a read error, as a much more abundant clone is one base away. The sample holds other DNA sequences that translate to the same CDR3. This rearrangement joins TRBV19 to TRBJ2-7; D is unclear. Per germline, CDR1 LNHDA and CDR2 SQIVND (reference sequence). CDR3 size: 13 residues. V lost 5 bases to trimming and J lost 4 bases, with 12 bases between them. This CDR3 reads CASSWGARYEQYF. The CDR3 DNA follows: TGTGCCAGTAGTTGGGGTGCGCGGTACGAGCAGTACTTC.

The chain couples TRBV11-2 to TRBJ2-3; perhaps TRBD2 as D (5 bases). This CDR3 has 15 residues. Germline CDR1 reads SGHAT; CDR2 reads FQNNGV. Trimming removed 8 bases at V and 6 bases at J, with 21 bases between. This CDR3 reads CASCQASGCWDTQYF. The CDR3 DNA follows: TGTGCCAGCTGCCAGGCGTCGGGGTGCTGGGATACGCAGTATTTT.

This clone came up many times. CDR3 loop: CASSDRDGENEKLFF. CDR3 bases: TGTGCCAGCAGCGACCGGGACGGTGAGAATGAAAAACTGTTTTTT. J is TRBJ1-4 and V is TRBV9, with D maybe TRBD1 (5 bases). The CDR3 is 15 amino acids. Trimming took 3 bases from V and 5 from J, leaving 14 bases between them. Germline V lookup: CDR1 SGDLS, CDR2 YYNGEE.

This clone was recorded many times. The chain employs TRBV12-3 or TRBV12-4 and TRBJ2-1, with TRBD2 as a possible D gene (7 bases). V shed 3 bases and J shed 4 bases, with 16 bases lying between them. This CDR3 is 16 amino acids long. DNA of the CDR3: TGTGCCAGCAGTTTTGGAAGGGGGGGCCGGTACAATGAGCAGTTCTTC. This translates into CASSFGRGGRYNEQFF.

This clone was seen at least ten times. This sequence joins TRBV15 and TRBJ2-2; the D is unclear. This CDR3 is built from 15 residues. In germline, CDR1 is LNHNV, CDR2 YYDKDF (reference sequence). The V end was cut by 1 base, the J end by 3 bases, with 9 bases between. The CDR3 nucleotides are TGTGCCACCAGCAGAGGAAGCTTCGACACCGGGGAGCTGTTTTTT. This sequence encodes CATSRGSFDTGELFF.

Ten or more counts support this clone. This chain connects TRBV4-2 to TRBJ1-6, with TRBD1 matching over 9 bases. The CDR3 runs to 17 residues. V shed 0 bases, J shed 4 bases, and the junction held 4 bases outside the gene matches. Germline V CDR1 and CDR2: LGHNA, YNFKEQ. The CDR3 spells CASSQDPGTGYNSPLHF. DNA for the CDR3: TGTGCCAGCAGCCAAGATCCAGGGACAGGGTATAATTCACCCCTCCACTTT.